This TCR beta chain was sequenced in a study of technical replicates of blood from a few donors. Germline lookup yields CDR1 SEHNR and CDR2 FQNEAQ (reference sequence). V gave up 2 bases and J gave up 3 bases, with 11 bases separating them. The CDR3 totals 15 residues. The data were produced by immunoSEQ multiplex PCR, yet TCRdb's version contains in-frame clones alone and is incomplete. The table has nearly 80,000 clones, 93% seen once. Sequencing input: T cells isolated from PBMCs. This TCR was recovered from a human donor in good health. V usage is TRBV7-9 and J usage is TRBJ2-1, with D uncertain. The CDR3 DNA is TGTGCCAGCAGCTTAAGAGAGGTCAACTACAATGAGCAGTTCTTC. Translation gives CASSLREVNYNEQFF. The whole variable domain, filled in from reference TRBV7-9 and TRBJ2-1, reads DTGVSQNPRHKITKRGQNVTFRCDPISEHNRLYWYRQTLGQGPEFLTYFQNEAQLEKSRLLSDRFSAERPKGSFSTLEIQRTEQGDSAMYLCASSLREVNYNEQFFGPGTRLTVL.